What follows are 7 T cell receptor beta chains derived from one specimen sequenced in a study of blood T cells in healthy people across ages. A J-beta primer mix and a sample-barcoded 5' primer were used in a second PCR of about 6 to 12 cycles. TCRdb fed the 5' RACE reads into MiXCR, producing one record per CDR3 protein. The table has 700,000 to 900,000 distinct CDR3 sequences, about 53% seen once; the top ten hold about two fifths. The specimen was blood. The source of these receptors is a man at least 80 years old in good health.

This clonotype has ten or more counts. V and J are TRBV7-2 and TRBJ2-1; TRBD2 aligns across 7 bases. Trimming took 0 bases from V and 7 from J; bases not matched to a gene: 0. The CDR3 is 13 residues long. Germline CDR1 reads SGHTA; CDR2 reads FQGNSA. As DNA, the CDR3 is TGTGCCAGCAGCTTAGCGCGGGGGAATGAGCAGTTCTTC. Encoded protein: CASSLARGNEQFF.

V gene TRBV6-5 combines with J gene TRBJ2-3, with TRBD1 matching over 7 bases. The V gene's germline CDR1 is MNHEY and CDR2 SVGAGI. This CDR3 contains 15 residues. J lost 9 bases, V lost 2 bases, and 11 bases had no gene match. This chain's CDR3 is CASSYRGQPWETQYF. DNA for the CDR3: TGTGCCAGCAGTTACCGGGGACAGCCTTGGGAGACGCAGTATTTT.

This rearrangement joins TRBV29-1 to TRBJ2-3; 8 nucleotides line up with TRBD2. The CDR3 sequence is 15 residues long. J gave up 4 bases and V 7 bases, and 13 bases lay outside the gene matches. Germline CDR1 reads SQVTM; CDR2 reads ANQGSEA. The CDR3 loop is CSATLGAGVADTQYF. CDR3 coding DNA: TGCAGCGCCACCCTTGGAGCGGGAGTAGCAGATACGCAGTATTTT.

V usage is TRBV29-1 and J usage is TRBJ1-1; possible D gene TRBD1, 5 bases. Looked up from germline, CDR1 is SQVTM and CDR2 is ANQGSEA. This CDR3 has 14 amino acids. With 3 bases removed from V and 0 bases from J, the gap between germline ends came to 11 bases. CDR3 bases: TGCAGCGTTGAGAGGCAGGGAATGAACACTGAAGCTTTCTTT. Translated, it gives CSVERQGMNTEAFF.

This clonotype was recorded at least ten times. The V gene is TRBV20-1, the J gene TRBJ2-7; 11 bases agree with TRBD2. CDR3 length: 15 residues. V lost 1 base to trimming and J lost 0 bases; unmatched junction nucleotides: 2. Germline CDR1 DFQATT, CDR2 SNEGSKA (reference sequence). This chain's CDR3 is CSARGLAGTSYEQYF. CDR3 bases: TGCAGTGCTAGAGGACTAGCGGGGACCTCCTACGAGCAGTACTTC.

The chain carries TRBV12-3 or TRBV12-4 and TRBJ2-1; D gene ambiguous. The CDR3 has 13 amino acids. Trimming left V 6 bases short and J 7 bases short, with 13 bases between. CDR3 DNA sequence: TGTGCCAGCAGCCGCCCCCTCGGGAATGAGCAGTTCTTC. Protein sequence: CASSRPLGNEQFF.

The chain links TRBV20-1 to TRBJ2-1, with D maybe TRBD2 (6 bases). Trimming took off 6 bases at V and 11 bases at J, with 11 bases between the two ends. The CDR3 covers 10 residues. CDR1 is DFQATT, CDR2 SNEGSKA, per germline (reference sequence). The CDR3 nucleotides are TGCAGTGCAGGGGACTCTAAGCAGTTCTTC. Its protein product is CSAGDSKQFF.